This record concerns one TCR beta chain sequence. J gave up 4 bases and V 5 bases, and 8 bases lay outside the gene matches. From germline, CDR1 is SGHTA and CDR2 FQGNSA. CDR3 size: 16 residues. The entry originates in a study of T cell changes during pregnancy in multiple sclerosis. Clones were read by immunoSEQ multiplex PCR, and TCRdb kept only the in-frame ones, dropping some. Seen here are about 50,000 clones, approximately 94% observed once, and the top ten hold about 0.37%. V gene TRBV7-2 combines with J gene TRBJ2-1, with 10 bases identical to TRBD1. This specimen was CD4+ T cells from peripheral blood mononuclear cells, taken before pregnancy. This sequence originates from a female donor with multiple sclerosis, enrolled in a pregnancy study. The CDR3 bases are TGTGCCAGCAGCAAAATGACAGGGGGCCTTTACAATGAGCAGTTCTTC. Its translation: CASSKMTGGLYNEQFF.